One sample yielded the 27 T cell receptor beta chains listed below, sequenced in a study of shared clonotypes between healthy human individuals (dated by TCRdb to the early 2020s). Receptors were amplified or captured by the immunoSEQ multiplex PCR assay. TCRdb provides this immuneACCESS table in a form limited to in-frame rearrangements. Some clones are lacking; in checked studies, under half of them reflect an unresolved V gene, and why the rest are absent is not known. A total of approximately 2,300,000 clones appear in this sample, about nine tenths of them only once. The ten largest account for 0.37% of the sample. Sequences were obtained from naive CD4+ T cells from PBMCs. Per the publication, the cell subset or site label means: CD45RA+ positively selected. The receptors stem from a man aged 18 to 30 in good health. Some clones in this sample may be carry-over from other donors' samples.

The rearrangement uses TRBV9 and TRBJ2-5; D not certain. This CDR3 contains 13 residues. Trimming cost V 4 bases and J 1 base, with 8 bases left between them. CDR1 is SGDLS, CDR2 YYNGEE, per germline. CDR3 in amino acids: CASSFGSQETQYF. CDR3 bases: TGTGCCAGCAGCTTCGGGTCCCAAGAGACCCAGTACTTC.

The gene calls are TRBV5-6 and TRBJ2-1, with D uncertain. This CDR3 region has 15 residues. Germline values: CDR1 SGHDT, CDR2 YYEEEE. Trimming took off 0 bases at V and 0 bases at J, with 7 bases between the two ends. The CDR3 DNA sequence: TGTGCCAGCAGCTTGGGAATGGCCTCCTACAATGAGCAGTTCTTC. Amino acids: CASSLGMASYNEQFF.

Details on this clone: Other DNA sequences in the same sample also yield this CDR3. The chain links TRBV30 to TRBJ1-5; no clear D. Trimming removed 0 bases at V and 5 bases at J, with 8 bases between. Germline V gene sequence: CDR1 GTSNPN, CDR2 SVGIG (reference sequence). CDR3 length: 13 amino acids. The CDR3 reads CAWSVGGDQPQHF. The CDR3 DNA is TGTGCCTGGAGTGTAGGTGGGGATCAGCCCCAGCATTTT.

The CDR3 reads CASSVSASGSYEQYF. The CDR3 DNA follows: TGTGCCAGCAGCGTATCGGCTAGCGGGAGTTACGAGCAGTACTTC. This chain joins TRBV9 and TRBJ2-7; 10 bases line up with TRBD2. J lost 4 bases, V lost 1 base, and 5 bases had no gene match. CDR3 length equals 15 residues. Germline-derived CDR1 and CDR2 are SGDLS and YYNGEE.

This sequence joins TRBV15 and TRBJ2-7; D unclear. Trimming took off 0 bases at V and 0 bases at J, with 12 bases between the two ends. The CDR3 extends over 16 amino acids. Per the germline V gene, CDR1 is LNHNV and CDR2 is YYDKDF (reference sequence). The CDR3 coding sequence is TGTGCCACCAGCAGAGATTTCCAGATCCGCTCCTACGAGCAGTACTTC. Its translation is CATSRDFQIRSYEQYF.

The table lists this clone with a count of one. In the same sample, other DNA sequences code for this CDR3. This chain connects TRBV30 to TRBJ1-5; D is ambiguous. In germline, CDR1 is GTSNPN, CDR2 SVGIG (reference sequence). Trimming cost V 0 bases and J 1 base, with 4 bases left between them. The CDR3 is made up of 13 amino acids. CDR3 protein: CAWSVLSNQPQHF. CDR3 DNA: TGTGCCTGGAGTGTACTCAGCAATCAGCCCCAGCATTTT. The full variable domain, with the rest looked up from reference TRBV30 and TRBJ1-5, is SQTIHQWPATLVQPVGSPLSLECTVEGTSNPNLYWYRQAAGRGLQLLFYSVGIGQISSEVPQNLSASRPQDRQFILSSKKLLLSDSGFYLCAWSVLSNQPQHFGDGTRLSIL.

The chain carries TRBV11-3 and TRBJ1-1; D not certain. The V gene lost 7 bases and the J gene lost 1 base, with 7 bases spanning the gap. The germline V gene has CDR1 SGHNT and CDR2 YENEEA. This CDR3 comprises 12 residues. CDR3 DNA sequence: TGTGCCAGCAAGGCGTGGAACACTGAAGCTTTCTTT. Residues: CASKAWNTEAFF.

V usage is TRBV29-1 and J usage is TRBJ2-5; 10 bases fit TRBD2. V trimming: 4 bases; J trimming: 6 bases; junction bases outside the gene matches: 8. Germline lookup yields CDR1 SQVTM and CDR2 ANQGSEA. The CDR3 spans 14 residues. The CDR3 DNA reads TGCAGCGTTGGGGCTAGCGGGAGCGCCCAGACCCAGTACTTC. It specifies CSVGASGSAQTQYF.

The chain joins TRBV19 to TRBJ1-4, with 8 nucleotides matching TRBD1. The V segment lost 3 bases and the J segment 7 bases; nucleotides outside the gene matches: 7. The CDR3 covers 15 residues. Looked up from germline, CDR1 is LNHDA and CDR2 is SQIVND (reference sequence). The chain's CDR3 is CASSITTGEGEKLFF. In nucleotides, the CDR3 is TGTGCCAGTAGTATCACGACAGGGGAAGGTGAAAAACTGTTTTTT. The full variable domain, rest sourced from reference TRBV19 and TRBJ1-4, is DGGITQSPKYLFRKEGQNVTLSCEQNLNHDAMYWYRQDPGQGLRLIYYSQIVNDFQKGDIAEGYSVSREKKESFPLTVTSAQKNPTAFYLCASSITTGEGEKLFFGSGTQLSVL.

The genes are TRBV6-6 and TRBJ1-1; no reliable D call. Germline V gene lookup returns CDR1 MNHNY and CDR2 SVGAGI (reference sequence). V shed 6 bases and J shed 2 bases, with 10 bases lying between them. This CDR3 has 13 amino acids. This CDR3 is CASSTRRNTEAFF. The CDR3 DNA sequence: TGTGCCAGCAGCACCAGGAGAAACACTGAAGCTTTCTTT.

Points on this clone: Other DNA sequences of this sample code for an identical CDR3. This chain joins TRBV27 and TRBJ1-2, with D unclear. The CDR3 consists of 13 residues. Trimming cost V 4 bases and J 0 bases, with 6 bases left between them. Germline CDR1 MNHEY, CDR2 SMNVEV (reference sequence). The CDR3 DNA sequence: TGTGCCAGCAGTTCTCAGGCTAACTATGGCTACACCTTC. It codes for CASSSQANYGYTF.

This chain uses TRBV7-9 with TRBJ1-4, with a weak D call TRBD1 (6 bases). V was pared by 4 bases and J by 8 bases, with 14 bases between. CDR3 length equals 14 residues. Germline V CDR1 and CDR2: SEHNR, FQNEAQ (reference sequence). CDR3 nucleotide sequence: TGTGCCAGCAGCTCCCCGGGGGCGAGAGAAAAACTGTTTTTT. This encodes CASSSPGAREKLFF.

CDR3 in DNA: TGTGCCAGCAGTTCGCAGGTTCTGTGGTTGAATCAGCCCCAGCATTTT. Translated: CASSSQVLWLNQPQHF. The chain joins TRBV28 to TRBJ1-5; D gene ambiguous. The germline gives CDR1 MDHEN, CDR2 SYDVKM. The length of the CDR3 is 16 residues. Trimming took 4 bases from V and 4 from J, leaving 17 bases between them.

This chain connects TRBV5-5 to TRBJ1-1; D unclear. Germline lookup yields CDR1 SGHKS and CDR2 YYEKEE (reference sequence). This CDR3 spans 14 amino acids. V lost 0 bases to trimming and J lost 5 bases, with 11 bases between them. CDR3 sequence (DNA): TGTGCCAGCAGCTTGGGCTCGGCCCCGACTGAAGCTTTCTTT. It specifies CASSLGSAPTEAFF.

V usage is TRBV7-9 and J usage is TRBJ2-3; 9 positions agree with TRBD1. The ends lost 0 bases at V and 9 bases at J; junction bases unmatched: 1. Germline V CDR1 and CDR2: SEHNR, FQNEAQ (reference sequence). There are 13 residues in the CDR3. In nucleotides, the CDR3 is TGTGCCAGCAGCTTAGCCGGACAGGGGACGCAGTATTTT. It codes for CASSLAGQGTQYF. The variable domain in full, with the rest retrieved from reference TRBV7-9 and TRBJ2-3, is DTGVSQNPRHKITKRGQNVTFRCDPISEHNRLYWYRQTLGQGPEFLTYFQNEAQLEKSRLLSDRFSAERPKGSFSTLEIQRTEQGDSAMYLCASSLAGQGTQYFGPGTRLTVL.

This clone has just one count. This chain links TRBV19 with TRBJ1-1; D is unclear. This CDR3 is 14 amino acids long. Germline V gene sequence: CDR1 LNHDA, CDR2 SQIVND (reference sequence). Trimming removed 6 bases at V and 1 base at J, with 12 bases between. CDR3 sequence reads: CASRDPPQNTEAFF. Here the CDR3 DNA reads TGTGCCAGTAGGGACCCCCCCCAGAACACTGAAGCTTTCTTT.

V gene TRBV5-4 combines with J gene TRBJ2-7, with D possibly TRBD1 on 5 matching bases. With 3 bases removed from V and 2 bases from J, the gap between germline ends came to 15 bases. Per the germline V gene, CDR1 is SGHNT and CDR2 is YYREEE (reference sequence). CDR3 length equals 15 residues. DNA for the CDR3: TGTGCCAGCAGCTCGAAGGCCCAGGGTACCTACGAGCAGTACTTC. Translated: CASSSKAQGTYEQYF.

For the CDR3, the DNA is TGTGCCATCAGTGAAGGGCAGGGCGTGACCCAGTACTTC. Amino acids: CAISEGQGVTQYF. The genes are TRBV10-3 and TRBJ2-5; D is perhaps TRBD1 (5 bases). This CDR3 contains 13 residues. Germline assignment: CDR1 ENHRY and CDR2 SYGVKD. V gave up 3 bases and J gave up 7 bases, with 12 bases separating them.

The V and J genes are TRBV7-3 and TRBJ1-4, with a tentative D call TRBD1 (6 bases). Germline V gene sequence: CDR1 SGHTA, CDR2 FQGTGA. The V end was cut by 5 bases, the J end by 6 bases, with 16 bases between. The CDR3 is made up of 15 amino acids. The DNA for the CDR3 is TGTGCCAGCAGCCCGCATGGACAGCCCGATGAAAAACTGTTTTTT. Translation gives CASSPHGQPDEKLFF.

This chain connects TRBV28 to TRBJ2-7; the match to TRBD1 covers 10 bases. The CDR3 covers 15 residues. The germline V gene has CDR1 MDHEN and CDR2 SYDVKM. The J segment lost 5 bases and the V segment lost 5 bases, leaving 9 bases of the junction unmatched. DNA for the CDR3: TGTGCCAGCAGTGCCCCGGGACAGGGGCGCCACGAGCAGTACTTC. It codes for CASSAPGQGRHEQYF.

The J gene is TRBJ1-5, the V gene TRBV21-1; TRBD1, the table's D call, was not compared with the DNA. TRBV21-1 represents a pseudogene. This CDR3 is built from 16 residues. As DNA, the CDR3 is TGTGCCAGCAGCGTAGACAGGTGCTTGCGCAATCAGCCCCAGCATTTT. Amino acids: CASSVDRCLRNQPQHF.

The rearrangement uses TRBV6-5 and TRBJ1-1; D is ambiguous. V lost 5 bases, J lost 0 bases, and 10 bases lay in between. The CDR3 consists of 14 residues. Germline loops: CDR1 MNHEY, CDR2 SVGAGI. The CDR3 spells CASSRFYMNTEAFF. Here the CDR3 DNA reads TGTGCCAGCAGTCGCTTCTACATGAACACTGAAGCTTTCTTT.

The V and J genes are TRBV5-5 and TRBJ2-5, with 8 bases aligning to TRBD1. Germline V gene lookup returns CDR1 SGHKS and CDR2 YYEKEE (reference sequence). The CDR3 runs 14 residues. Unmatched junction bases numbered 4, after V lost 2 bases and J lost 4 bases. The DNA for the CDR3 is TGTGCCAGCAGCTTTTCAGGGGGCGCAGAGACCCAGTACTTC. This gives the protein CASSFSGGAETQYF.

The rearrangement links TRBV2 to TRBJ2-3, with a weak D call TRBD2 (5 bases). Trimming stripped 6 bases from V and 9 bases from J, with 13 bases between. The CDR3 loop spans 12 amino acids. Germline CDR1 reads SNHLY; CDR2 reads FYNNEI. The CDR3 loop is CASSKVGGTQYF. CDR3 bases: TGTGCCAGCAGCAAGGTTGGCGGGACGCAGTATTTT.

The V and J genes are TRBV19 and TRBJ2-1; possible D gene TRBD2, 6 bases. This CDR3 is 14 amino acids long. CDR1 and CDR2 from the germline V gene are LNHDA and SQIVND (reference sequence). V lost 3 bases to trimming and J lost 9 bases, with 15 bases between them. The CDR3 is CASSIVGSIGEQFF. The CDR3 nucleotides are TGTGCCAGTAGTATTGTCGGGAGTATCGGTGAGCAGTTCTTC.

V and J are TRBV4-2 and TRBJ1-5; D possibly corresponds to TRBD1 (6 bases). V was shortened by 4 bases and J by 3 bases, with 16 bases between the two germline ends. The CDR3 contains 16 residues. Germline values: CDR1 LGHNA, CDR2 YNFKEQ. The CDR3 spells CASSLLGGAPNQPQHF. CDR3 bases: TGTGCCAGCAGCCTGTTAGGGGGGGCTCCCAATCAGCCCCAGCATTTT.

V and J are TRBV5-1 and TRBJ2-2; D possibly corresponds to TRBD1 (6 bases). Trimming cost V 6 bases and J 0 bases, with 15 bases left between them. This CDR3 is built from 16 residues. CDR1 and CDR2 from the germline V gene are SGHRS and YFSETQ. The CDR3 DNA reads TGCGCCAGCACCCTAACGGCAGGGGCGAACACCGGGGAGCTGTTTTTT. The encoded protein is CASTLTAGANTGELFF.